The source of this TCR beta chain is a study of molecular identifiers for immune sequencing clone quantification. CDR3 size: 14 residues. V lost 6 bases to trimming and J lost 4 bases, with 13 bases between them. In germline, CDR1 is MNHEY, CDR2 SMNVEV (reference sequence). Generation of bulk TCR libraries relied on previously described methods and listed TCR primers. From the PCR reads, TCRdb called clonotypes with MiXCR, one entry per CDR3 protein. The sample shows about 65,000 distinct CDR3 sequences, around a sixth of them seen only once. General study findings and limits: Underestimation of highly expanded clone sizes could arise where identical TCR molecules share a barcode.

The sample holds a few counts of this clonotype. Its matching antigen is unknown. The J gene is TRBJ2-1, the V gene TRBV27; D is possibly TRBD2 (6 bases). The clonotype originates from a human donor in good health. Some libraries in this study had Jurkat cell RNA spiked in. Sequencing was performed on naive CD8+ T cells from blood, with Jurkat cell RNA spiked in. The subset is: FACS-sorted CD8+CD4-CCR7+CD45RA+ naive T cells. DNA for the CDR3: TGTGCCAGCAGGACTAGTCCCTTATACAATGAGCAGTTCTTC. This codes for CASRTSPLYNEQFF.